The 24 T cell receptor beta chains listed next were all sequenced from one sample in a study of cytotoxic CD8 clonotypes in ibrutinib-treated CLL. Measured with immunoSEQ multiplex PCR; TCRdb has only the in-frame clones, and not every one. The top ten clones hold around a quarter of a sample with more than 30,000 clones, roughly three quarters of them seen once. Sequencing was performed on PBMCs, taken before ibrutinib treatment. The receptors shown here come from a human donor with chronic lymphocytic leukemia.

This sequence joins TRBV9 and TRBJ1-5, with unresolved D. The V gene's germline CDR1 is SGDLS and CDR2 YYNGEE. V was shortened by 3 bases and J by 0 bases, with 10 bases between the two germline ends. The CDR3 contains 15 residues. The CDR3: CASSAGTSSNQPQHF. The CDR3 nucleotides are TGTGCCAGCAGCGCGGGAACAAGTAGCAATCAGCCCCAGCATTTT.

V and J are TRBV5-4 and TRBJ2-6, with D possibly being TRBD1 (5 bases). The V and J ends lost 2 bases and 2 bases respectively, with 5 bases between them. CDR1 is SGHNT, CDR2 YYREEE, per germline (reference sequence). The CDR3 totals 14 residues. In nucleotides, the CDR3 is TGTGCCAGCAGCTTAGGGGCTGGGGCCAACGTCCTGACTTTC. This gives the protein CASSLGAGANVLTF.

The rearrangement joins TRBV20-1 to TRBJ1-2, with a weak D call TRBD1 (6 bases). The germline CDR1 and CDR2 sequences are DFQATT and SNEGSKA (reference sequence). The CDR3 has 11 amino acids. Between the trimmed V and J ends, which lost 3 bases and 5 bases, there was a span of 7 bases. The DNA of the CDR3 is TGCAGTGCTAGCGGACAGTATGGCTACACCTTC. This encodes CSASGQYGYTF.

In its sample, this clone was seen once. This chain uses TRBV2 with TRBJ1-1, with a weak D call TRBD1 (5 bases). Germline CDR1 is SNHLY and CDR2 is FYNNEI. V lost 6 bases and J lost 6, with 20 bases in between. The CDR3 is made up of 15 amino acids. The chain's CDR3 is CASSAGLGGLSEAFF. For the CDR3, the DNA is TGTGCCAGCAGCGCAGGGTTGGGGGGTCTTTCTGAAGCTTTCTTT.

This chain links TRBV20-1 with TRBJ1-1; D uncertain. V lost 3 bases to trimming and J lost 3 bases, with 5 bases between them. The CDR3 runs to 11 residues. The germline V gene encodes CDR1 DFQATT and CDR2 SNEGSKA (reference sequence). This CDR3 reads CSASLDTEAFF. The CDR3 DNA sequence: TGCAGTGCTAGTTTGGACACTGAAGCTTTCTTT.

There are a few counts of this clone. This chain uses TRBV6-5 with TRBJ2-7; D call uncertain. The CDR3 runs to 14 residues. Germline V gene lookup returns CDR1 MNHEY and CDR2 SVGAGI. Trimming stripped 2 bases from V and 4 bases from J, with 12 bases between. The CDR3 sequence: CASSYVQVGYEQYF. In DNA, the CDR3 is TGTGCCAGCAGTTACGTGCAGGTTGGGTACGAGCAGTACTTC.

The chain couples TRBV27 to TRBJ2-7, with D unresolved. Per the germline V gene, CDR1 is MNHEY and CDR2 is SMNVEV (reference sequence). V was pared by 8 bases and J by 6 bases, with 11 bases between. The CDR3 covers 11 residues. The CDR3 DNA is TGTGCCAGCGGCCTCCTGGGCGAGCAGTACTTC. As protein: CASGLLGEQYF.

The rearrangement joins TRBV5-5 to TRBJ2-2; 8 bases fit TRBD1. Germline loops: CDR1 SGHKS, CDR2 YYEKEE (reference sequence). V shed 0 bases and J 7 bases; nucleotides not matched to a gene: 11. The CDR3 length is 17 residues. CDR3 in amino acids: CASSLAPVRGLSGELFF. The CDR3 DNA is TGTGCCAGCAGCTTGGCCCCGGTCAGGGGGCTGAGCGGGGAGCTGTTTTTT.

The genes are TRBV19 and TRBJ2-5; 9 positions match TRBD2. Germline CDR1 reads LNHDA; CDR2 reads SQIVND (reference sequence). The CDR3 covers 15 residues. The J segment lost 0 bases and the V segment lost 6 bases, leaving 5 bases of the junction unmatched. DNA for the CDR3: TGTGCCAGTAGGCCGCGGGGGGGGAACCAAGAGACCCAGTACTTC. This sequence encodes CASRPRGGNQETQYF.

The chain combines TRBV6-4 with TRBJ2-7, with 7 nucleotides matching TRBD1. The CDR3 extends over 15 amino acids. Germline V gives CDR1 MRHNA, CDR2 SNTAGT. Trimming cost V 6 bases and J 0 bases; bases outside gene matches: 8. The CDR3 protein is CASSATGNPSYEQYF. The CDR3 DNA reads TGTGCCAGCAGCGCGACAGGGAATCCCTCCTACGAGCAGTACTTC.

This clone is labeled as medium-sized. The gene calls are TRBV7-6 and TRBJ1-5, with D possibly TRBD1 on 5 matching bases. Germline-derived CDR1 and CDR2 are SGHVS and FNYEAQ. The CDR3 consists of 12 residues. V shed 5 bases and J shed 9 bases, with 11 bases lying between them. The CDR3 nucleotides are TGTGCCAGCAGCGGAGGGGCAGGGCCCCAGCATTTT. Its protein is CASSGGAGPQHF.

As regards this clone: A read error may produce the germline difference seen at one junction end. The rearrangement uses TRBV12-5 and TRBJ2-1, with 8 bases identical to TRBD2. This CDR3 has 16 residues. Germline CDR1 is LGHNT and CDR2 is FRNRAP. This CDR3 is CASALRGLGLHDEQFF. CDR3 sequence (DNA): TGTGCTAGTGCTTTGAGGGGACTAGGTCTCCACGATGAGCAGTTCTTC. The full variable domain, its missing parts supplied by reference TRBV12-5 and TRBJ2-1, is DARVTQTPRHKVTEMGQEVTMRCQPILGHNTVFWYRQTMMQGLELLAYFRNRAPLDDSGMPKDRFSAEMPDATLATLKIQPSEPRDSAVYFCASALRGLGLHDEQFFGPGTRLTVL.

Turning to this clone: The junction does not match germline at one end; this may be a read error. The chain has TRBV2 and TRBJ2-7, with 10 positions matching TRBD1. Germline assignment: CDR1 SNHLY and CDR2 FYNNEI. The CDR3 covers 13 residues. The CDR3 sequence is CASSGQGASEGDF. CDR3 DNA: TGTGCCAGCAGTGGACAGGGGGCCTCGGAGGGGGACTTC.

V is TRBV19 and J is TRBJ2-5; maybe TRBD2 (6 bases). The CDR3 runs 13 residues. Germline V gene sequence: CDR1 LNHDA, CDR2 SQIVND (reference sequence). Trimming removed 4 bases from V and 2 bases from J, with 8 bases in between. For the CDR3, the DNA is TGTGCCAGTAGTACGGGGGTACAAGAGACCCAGTACTTC. Its protein is CASSTGVQETQYF.

V gene TRBV7-2 combines with J gene TRBJ2-5, with D uncertain. This CDR3 contains 11 residues. Per the germline V gene, CDR1 is SGHTA and CDR2 is FQGNSA. The V and J ends lost 3 bases and 5 bases respectively, with 4 bases between them. The DNA for the CDR3 is TGTGCCAGCAGCTTTTTGGAGACCCAGTACTTC. Translation gives CASSFLETQYF.

The chain uses TRBV30 and TRBJ2-3; 7 bases are a match to TRBD2. V was pared by 3 bases and J by 4 bases, with 10 bases of the junction left unmatched. The CDR3 totals 15 residues. Germline values: CDR1 GTSNPN, CDR2 SVGIG (reference sequence). For the CDR3, the DNA is TGTGCCTGGAGCCCTTCCGGGGGGTTGTCAGATACGCAGTATTTT. It specifies CAWSPSGGLSDTQYF.

This rearrangement joins TRBV7-6 to TRBJ2-2, with 9 bases that match TRBD1. This CDR3 contains 15 residues. After removal of 5 bases from V and 4 bases from J, the junction contained 5 bases not matched to a gene. In germline, CDR1 is SGHVS, CDR2 FNYEAQ. CDR3 in amino acids: CASSPGQGITGELFF. CDR3 bases: TGTGCCAGCAGCCCGGGACAGGGAATCACCGGGGAGCTGTTTTTT.

In DNA, the CDR3 is TGTGCCAGTAGTCCATGGACCGGGAACTACGAGCAGTACTTC. This encodes CASSPWTGNYEQYF. The genes are TRBV19 and TRBJ2-7; maybe TRBD2 (5 bases). Germline CDR1 is LNHDA and CDR2 is SQIVND (reference sequence). V shed 5 bases and J shed 3 bases, with 14 bases lying between them. This CDR3 comprises 14 residues.

The chain employs TRBV18 and TRBJ2-1, with TRBD2 matching over 7 bases. CDR3 length: 16 amino acids. CDR1 and CDR2 from the germline V gene are KGHSH and LQKENI. Trimming cost V 6 bases and J 7 bases; bases outside gene matches: 15. The CDR3 region has the DNA TGTGCCAGCTCCCCGCGGATCGGAGGGGAGGGGAATGAGCAGTTCTTC. It is translated as CASSPRIGGEGNEQFF.

V is TRBV4-1 and J is TRBJ2-2; 9 positions agree with TRBD1. The CDR3 runs to 15 residues. Germline V CDR1 and CDR2: MGHRA, YSYEKL. V was pared by 4 bases and J by 3 bases, with 3 bases of the junction left unmatched. The CDR3 protein is CASSPGQGYTGELFF. CDR3 DNA: TGCGCCAGCAGCCCTGGACAGGGGTACACCGGGGAGCTGTTTTTT.

This chain connects TRBV5-6 to TRBJ2-2; no definite D call. CDR1 SGHDT and CDR2 YYEEEE come from the germline V gene. Trimming left V 3 bases short and J 6 bases short, with 6 bases between. The CDR3 loop spans 12 amino acids. The CDR3 nucleotides read TGTGCCAGCAGCTGGGCTGCCGGGGAGCTGTTTTTT. Translating gives CASSWAAGELFF.

This chain uses TRBV6-4 with TRBJ2-3; 9 bases align to TRBD1. Germline loops: CDR1 MRHNA, CDR2 SNTAGT. V lost 5 bases to trimming and J lost 4 bases; unmatched junction nucleotides: 4. The CDR3 covers 14 residues. As DNA, the CDR3 is TGTGCCAGCAGTCGACAGGGGGGCGCAGATACGCAGTATTTT. As protein: CASSRQGGADTQYF.

The chain employs TRBV5-1 and TRBJ2-5; the match to TRBD2 covers 12 bases. J lost 3 bases, V lost 3 bases, and 3 bases had no gene match. Germline V gene lookup returns CDR1 SGHRS and CDR2 YFSETQ. This CDR3 region has 15 residues. DNA of the CDR3: TGCGCCAGCAGCTCGTCTAGCGGGGGGGAAGAGACCCAGTACTTC. This encodes CASSSSSGGEETQYF.

This clone was detected a few times. V usage is TRBV19 and J usage is TRBJ2-2; 11 nucleotides line up with TRBD1. The CDR3 loop spans 16 amino acids. CDR1 and CDR2 (germline): LNHDA, SQIVND (reference sequence). V trimming: 8 bases; J trimming: 7 bases; junction bases outside the gene matches: 12. The CDR3 sequence: CASSPGTGGKSGELFF. The CDR3 DNA reads TGTGCCAGTTCTCCCGGGACAGGGGGGAAGAGCGGGGAGCTGTTTTTT.